The 20 T cell receptor beta chains in this list originate from one sample, sequenced in a study of blood T cell repertoires in COVID-19. Repertoires were generated with immunoSEQ multiplex PCR, while TCRdb's copy carries only in-frame clones and drops some. The sample consists of about 59,000 clones, around 79% of them appearing once. Sample: peripheral blood. All receptors derive from a woman aged 45-59 years with active or convalescent COVID-19.

This chain links TRBV29-1 with TRBJ2-5; maybe TRBD1 (5 bases). The CDR3 is made up of 12 amino acids. The V end was cut by 7 bases, the J end by 7 bases, with 16 bases between. CDR1 SQVTM and CDR2 ANQGSEA come from the germline V gene. The CDR3: CSAGIGTGTQYF. CDR3 in DNA: TGCAGCGCTGGTATTGGTACAGGGACCCAGTACTTC. Using reference TRBV29-1 and TRBJ2-5 for the parts outside the CDR3, the full variable domain is SAVISQKPSRDICQRGTSLTIQCQVDSQVTMMFWYRQQPGQSLTLIATANQGSEATYESGFVIDKFPISRPNLTFSTLTVSNMSPEDSSIYLCSAGIGTGTQYFGPGTRLLVL.

This clone was picked up a small number of times. The chain links TRBV9 to TRBJ2-1, with TRBD1 matching 10 bases. Germline CDR1 and CDR2: SGDLS and YYNGEE. Germline trimming cut 4 bases from V and 3 bases from J; bases unmatched to any gene: 10. The CDR3 runs 17 residues. CDR3 sequence (DNA): TGTGCCAGCAGCTATTCTCTCGGGACAGGGGTCTACAATGAGCAGTTCTTC. Its protein product is CASSYSLGTGVYNEQFF.

The chain joins TRBV27 to TRBJ1-2; D possibly corresponds to TRBD1 (6 bases). CDR3 length: 15 amino acids. V was shortened by 4 bases and J by 2 bases, with 14 bases between the two germline ends. Germline CDR1 and CDR2: MNHEY and SMNVEV (reference sequence). The CDR3 region is CASSSMGAGNYGYTF. The CDR3 coding sequence is TGTGCCAGCAGTTCGATGGGGGCAGGGAACTATGGCTACACCTTC.

The sample holds a few counts of this clone. The gene calls are TRBV7-9 and TRBJ2-1, with TRBD2 identical over 7 bases. The CDR3 length is 15 residues. After removal of 7 bases from V and 7 bases from J, the junction contained 13 bases not matched to a gene. The germline CDR1 and CDR2 sequences are SEHNR and FQNEAQ (reference sequence). The DNA of the CDR3 is TGTGCCAGCACCATCGGGAGGCCCGTGAGGAATGAGCAGTTCTTC. It specifies CASTIGRPVRNEQFF.

J is TRBJ2-7 and V is TRBV12-3 or TRBV12-4, with D possibly TRBD1 on 5 matching bases. This CDR3 is built from 12 residues. Trimming stripped 7 bases from V and 0 bases from J, with 7 bases between. CDR3 sequence reads: CASTTGSYEQYF. CDR3 in DNA: TGTGCCAGCACCACAGGCTCCTACGAGCAGTACTTC.

This rearrangement joins TRBV6-2 or TRBV6-3 to TRBJ1-5; D ambiguous. The V and J ends lost 2 bases and 6 bases respectively, with 11 bases between them. Germline values: CDR1 MNHEY, CDR2 SVGEGT. The CDR3 is 14 residues long. The CDR3 sequence: CASSYPSPSQPQHF. The CDR3 DNA reads as TGTGCCAGCAGTTACCCGAGCCCTTCTCAGCCCCAGCATTTT.

The chain is built from TRBV5-6 and TRBJ1-2; D uncertain. CDR1 and CDR2 (germline): SGHDT, YYEEEE. CDR3 size: 14 residues. V gave up 4 bases and J gave up 8 bases, with 18 bases separating them. In DNA, the CDR3 is TGTGCCAGCAGCATAGGTCTGGGAGCCCAAGGCTACACCTTC. It yields the protein CASSIGLGAQGYTF.

This rearrangement joins TRBV19 to TRBJ1-2; maybe TRBD1 (6 bases). Germline CDR1 is LNHDA and CDR2 is SQIVND (reference sequence). Trimming pared 4 bases from V and 6 bases from J, leaving 15 bases between. This CDR3 contains 14 residues. The CDR3 loop reads CASSTTQGIHGYTF. The CDR3 DNA follows: TGTGCCAGTAGTACCACTCAGGGGATCCATGGCTACACCTTC.

This clone turned up a few times. This chain uses TRBV27 with TRBJ2-4; D unclear. Trimming removed 0 bases at V and 3 bases at J, with 9 bases between. Germline CDR1 reads MNHEY; CDR2 reads SMNVEV (reference sequence). This CDR3 has 15 amino acids. Here the CDR3 DNA reads TGTGCCAGCAGTTTATCGACCAGCGACAAAAACATTCAGTACTTC. This translates into CASSLSTSDKNIQYF.

This chain uses TRBV5-5 with TRBJ1-3; the D gene is possibly TRBD1 (6 bases). V dropped 0 bases and J dropped 0 bases, with 10 bases sitting between them. This CDR3 is built from 16 residues. Germline values: CDR1 SGHKS, CDR2 YYEKEE (reference sequence). CDR3 loop: CASSLGGHFSGNTIYF. The CDR3 DNA reads TGTGCCAGCAGCTTGGGGGGGCACTTCTCTGGAAACACCATATATTTT.

J is TRBJ2-1 and V is TRBV19; 10 nucleotides agree with TRBD2. The CDR3 runs to 16 residues. The V and J ends lost 7 bases and 4 bases, in that order; junction bases with no gene match: 10. The V gene's germline CDR1 is LNHDA and CDR2 SQIVND (reference sequence). The CDR3 nucleotides read TGTGCCAGTACCGACACCGGGACTAGCGCGTACAATGAGCAGTTCTTC. Translation: CASTDTGTSAYNEQFF.

The chain links TRBV24-1 to TRBJ2-1; TRBD2 aligns across 12 bases. This CDR3 is 16 amino acids long. Germline V lookup: CDR1 KGHDR, CDR2 SFDVKD. The J segment lost 4 bases and the V segment lost 4 bases, leaving 4 bases of the junction unmatched. CDR3 sequence (DNA): TGTGCCACCAGTGAGCCGACTAGCGGGAGTTACAATGAGCAGTTCTTC. Protein: CATSEPTSGSYNEQFF.

The genes are TRBV19 and TRBJ2-7; 15 nucleotides line up with TRBD2. V lost 10 bases to trimming and J lost 1 base; unmatched junction nucleotides: 20. Germline CDR1 is LNHDA and CDR2 is SQIVND (reference sequence). The CDR3 has 20 residues. The CDR3 is CATQSTRYGLAGGRSYEQYF. CDR3 sequence (DNA): TGTGCCACCCAGAGTACCAGATATGGACTAGCGGGAGGGAGGTCCTACGAGCAGTACTTC.

The V gene is TRBV13, the J gene TRBJ1-1, with 7 nucleotides matching TRBD1. CDR1 and CDR2 from the germline V gene are PRHDT and FYEKMQ (reference sequence). With 3 bases clipped from V and 4 bases from J, the junction kept 8 bases outside the gene matches. The CDR3 sequence is 15 residues long. CDR3 sequence reads: CASSFRDSLGTEAFF. DNA for the CDR3: TGTGCCAGCAGCTTCCGGGACAGCCTGGGCACTGAAGCTTTCTTT.

This chain links TRBV24-1 with TRBJ1-3, with a tentative D call TRBD1 (5 bases). The CDR3 has 15 residues. The ends were cut back, 1 base at V and 4 bases at J, with 10 bases in the middle. Germline V gene lookup returns CDR1 KGHDR and CDR2 SFDVKD. The CDR3 loop reads CATSDLPDRGNTIYF. The CDR3, as DNA: TGTGCCACCAGTGATTTACCCGACAGAGGAAACACCATATATTTT.

The CDR3 nucleotides are TGCAGCGTTAATCATTTTTCAGCAGGCAGCACAGATACGCAGTATTTT. Its protein product is CSVNHFSAGSTDTQYF. This sequence joins TRBV29-1 and TRBJ2-3; D is uncertain. This CDR3 contains 16 residues. The germline V gene encodes CDR1 SQVTM and CDR2 ANQGSEA. Trimming stripped 5 bases from V and 0 bases from J, with 18 bases between.

The V and J genes are TRBV3-1 (or the pseudogene TRBV3-2) and TRBJ2-3; TRBD2 matches at 8 bases. The junction had 7 bases not matched to a gene; V was cut back by 6 bases and J by 8 bases. The germline gives CDR1 LGHDT, CDR2 YNNKEL (reference sequence). This CDR3 has 13 residues. The CDR3 reads CASSQTSAATQYF. The CDR3 coding sequence is TGTGCCAGCAGTCAGACTAGCGCGGCTACGCAGTATTTT.

The chain recombines TRBV30 with TRBJ1-1; D remains ambiguous. Trimming cost V 2 bases and J 10 bases, with 11 bases left between them. This CDR3 region has 11 residues. From germline, CDR1 is GTSNPN and CDR2 SVGIG (reference sequence). The CDR3 DNA sequence: TGTGCCTGGAGTAGCCGAGAGATAGCTTTCTTT. It yields the protein CAWSSREIAFF.

This clone occurred once. CDR3 protein: CAWSPGHSYGYTF. The CDR3 DNA follows: TGTGCCTGGAGCCCGGGACACAGCTATGGCTACACCTTC. The rearrangement joins TRBV30 to TRBJ1-2; maybe TRBD1 (6 bases). CDR3 size: 13 residues. Germline CDR1 is GTSNPN and CDR2 is SVGIG (reference sequence). Trimming pared 3 bases from V and 4 bases from J, leaving 12 bases between. Together with reference TRBV30 and TRBJ1-2, the CDR3 gives the full variable domain: SQTIHQWPATLVQPVGSPLSLECTVEGTSNPNLYWYRQAAGRGLQLLFYSVGIGQISSEVPQNLSASRPQDRQFILSSKKLLLSDSGFYLCAWSPGHSYGYTFGSGTRLTVV.

The V and J genes are TRBV12-3 or TRBV12-4 and TRBJ1-5; D perhaps matches TRBD1 (6 bases). This CDR3 spans 12 amino acids. The ends were cut back, 8 bases at V and 11 bases at J, with 16 bases in the middle. The CDR3, as DNA: TGTGCCAGCCAGCAACAGGGTTGGGCCCAGCATTTT. It is translated as CASQQQGWAQHF.